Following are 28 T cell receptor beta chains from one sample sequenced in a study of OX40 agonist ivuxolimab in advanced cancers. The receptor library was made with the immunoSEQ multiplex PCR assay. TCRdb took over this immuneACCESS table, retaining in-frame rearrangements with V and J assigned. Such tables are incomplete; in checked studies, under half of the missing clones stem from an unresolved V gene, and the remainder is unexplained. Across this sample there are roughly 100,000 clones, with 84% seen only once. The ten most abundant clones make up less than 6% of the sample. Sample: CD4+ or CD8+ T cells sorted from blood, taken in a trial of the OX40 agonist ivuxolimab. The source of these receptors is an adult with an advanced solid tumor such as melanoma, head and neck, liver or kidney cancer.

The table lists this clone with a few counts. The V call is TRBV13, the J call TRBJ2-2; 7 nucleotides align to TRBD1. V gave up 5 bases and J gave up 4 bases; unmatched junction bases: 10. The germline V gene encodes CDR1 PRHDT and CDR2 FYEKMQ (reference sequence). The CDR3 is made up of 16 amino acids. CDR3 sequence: CASSLTGAHGTGELFF. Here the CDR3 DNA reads TGTGCCAGCAGCCTCACAGGGGCCCACGGCACCGGGGAGCTGTTTTTT.

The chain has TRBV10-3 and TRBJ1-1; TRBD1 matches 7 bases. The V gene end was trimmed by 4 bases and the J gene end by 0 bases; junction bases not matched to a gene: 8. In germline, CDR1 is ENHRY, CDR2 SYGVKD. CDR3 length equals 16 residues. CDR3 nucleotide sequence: TGTGCCATCAGTGGGGACAGTCAAAGCATGAACACTGAAGCTTTCTTT. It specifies CAISGDSQSMNTEAFF.

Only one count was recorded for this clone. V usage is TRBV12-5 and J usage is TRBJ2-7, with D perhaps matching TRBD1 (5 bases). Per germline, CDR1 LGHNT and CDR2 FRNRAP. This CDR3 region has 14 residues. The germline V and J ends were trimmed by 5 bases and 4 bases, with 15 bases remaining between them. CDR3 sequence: CASGPLQGVYEQYF. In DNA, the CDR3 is TGTGCTAGTGGTCCTCTCCAGGGTGTATACGAGCAGTACTTC.

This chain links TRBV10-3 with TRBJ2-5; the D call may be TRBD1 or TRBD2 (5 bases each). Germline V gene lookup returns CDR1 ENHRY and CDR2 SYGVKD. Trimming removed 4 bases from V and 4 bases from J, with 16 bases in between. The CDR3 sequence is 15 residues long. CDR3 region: CAISGARERGETQYF. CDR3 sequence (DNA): TGTGCCATCAGTGGCGCCAGGGAGAGAGGAGAGACCCAGTACTTC.

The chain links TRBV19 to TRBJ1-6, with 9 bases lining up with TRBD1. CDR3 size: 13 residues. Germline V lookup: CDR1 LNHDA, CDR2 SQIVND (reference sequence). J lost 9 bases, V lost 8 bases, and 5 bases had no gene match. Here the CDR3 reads CASEGQGFSPLHF. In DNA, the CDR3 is TGTGCCAGTGAGGGACAGGGATTTTCACCCCTCCACTTT.

The CDR3 sequence is CASSPLAGGPIGELFF. CDR3 coding DNA: TGTGCCAGCAGCCCACTAGCGGGAGGGCCCATCGGGGAGCTGTTTTTT. This chain uses TRBV9 with TRBJ2-2; 13 nucleotides match TRBD2. The CDR3 sequence is 16 residues long. Germline lookup yields CDR1 SGDLS and CDR2 YYNGEE. The ends lost 4 bases at V and 7 bases at J; junction bases unmatched: 7. The full variable domain, in which reference TRBV9 and TRBJ2-2 provide the parts outside the CDR3, is DSGVTQTPKHLITATGQRVTLRCSPRSGDLSVYWYQQSLDQGLQFLIQYYNGEERAKGNILERFSAQQFPDLHSELNLSSLELGDSALYFCASSPLAGGPIGELFFGEGSRLTVL.

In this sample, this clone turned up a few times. The CDR3 is CASSLVQGDQGYTF. CDR3 DNA: TGCGCCAGCAGCTTGGTTCAGGGGGATCAAGGCTACACCTTC. The chain joins TRBV5-1 to TRBJ1-2; 7 positions agree with TRBD1. V was pared by 0 bases and J by 8 bases, with 7 bases of the junction left unmatched. CDR3 length: 14 residues. The V gene's germline CDR1 is SGHRS and CDR2 YFSETQ.

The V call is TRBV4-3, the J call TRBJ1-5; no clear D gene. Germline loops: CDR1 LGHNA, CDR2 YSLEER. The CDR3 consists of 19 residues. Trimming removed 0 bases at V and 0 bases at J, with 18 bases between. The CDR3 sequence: CASSQEPALNPYSNQPQHF. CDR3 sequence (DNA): TGCGCCAGCAGCCAAGAGCCAGCTTTAAATCCTTATAGCAATCAGCCCCAGCATTTT.

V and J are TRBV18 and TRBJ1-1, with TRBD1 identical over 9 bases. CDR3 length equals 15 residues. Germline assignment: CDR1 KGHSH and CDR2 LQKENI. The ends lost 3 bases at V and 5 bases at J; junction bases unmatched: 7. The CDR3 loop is CASSPGTGRKTEAFF. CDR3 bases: TGTGCCAGCTCACCTGGGACAGGGAGGAAGACTGAAGCTTTCTTT.

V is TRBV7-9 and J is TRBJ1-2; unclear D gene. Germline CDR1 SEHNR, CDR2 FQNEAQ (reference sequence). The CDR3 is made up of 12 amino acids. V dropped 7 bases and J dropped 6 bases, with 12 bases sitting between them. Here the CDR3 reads CASTQTPDGYTF. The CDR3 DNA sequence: TGTGCCAGCACCCAAACTCCAGATGGCTACACCTTC.

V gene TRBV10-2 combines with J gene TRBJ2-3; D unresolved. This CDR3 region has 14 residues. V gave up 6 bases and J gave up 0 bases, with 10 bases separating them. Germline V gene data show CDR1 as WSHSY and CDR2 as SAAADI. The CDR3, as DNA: TGCGCCAGCAGGAGGAACCCTAGCACAGATACGCAGTATTTT. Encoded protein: CASRRNPSTDTQYF.

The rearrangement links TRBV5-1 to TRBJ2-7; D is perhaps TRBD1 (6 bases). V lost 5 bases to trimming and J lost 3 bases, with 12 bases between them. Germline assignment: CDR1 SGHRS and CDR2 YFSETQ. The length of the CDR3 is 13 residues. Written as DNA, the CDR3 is TGCGCCAGCAGTCACGGGGACAACTACGAGCAGTACTTC. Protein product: CASSHGDNYEQYF.

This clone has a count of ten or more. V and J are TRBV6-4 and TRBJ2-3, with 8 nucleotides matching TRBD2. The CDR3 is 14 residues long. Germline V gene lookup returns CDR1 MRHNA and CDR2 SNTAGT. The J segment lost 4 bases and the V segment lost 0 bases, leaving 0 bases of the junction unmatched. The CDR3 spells CASSDSSGADTQYF. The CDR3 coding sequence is TGTGCCAGCAGTGACTCTAGCGGGGCAGATACGCAGTATTTT.

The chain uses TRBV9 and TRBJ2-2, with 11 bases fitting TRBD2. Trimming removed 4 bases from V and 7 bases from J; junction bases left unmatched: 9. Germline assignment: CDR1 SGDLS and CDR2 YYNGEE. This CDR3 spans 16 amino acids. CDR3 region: CASSSAGTSGLGELFF. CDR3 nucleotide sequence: TGTGCCAGCAGCTCAGCTGGGACTAGCGGACTCGGGGAGCTGTTTTTT. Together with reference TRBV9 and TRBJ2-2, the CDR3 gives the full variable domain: DSGVTQTPKHLITATGQRVTLRCSPRSGDLSVYWYQQSLDQGLQFLIQYYNGEERAKGNILERFSAQQFPDLHSELNLSSLELGDSALYFCASSSAGTSGLGELFFGEGSRLTVL.

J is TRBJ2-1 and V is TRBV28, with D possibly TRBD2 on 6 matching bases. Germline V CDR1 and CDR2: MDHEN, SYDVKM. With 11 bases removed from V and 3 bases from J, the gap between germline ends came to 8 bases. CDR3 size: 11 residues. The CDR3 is CAAGLYNEQFF. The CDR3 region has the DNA TGTGCCGCGGGGCTCTACAATGAGCAGTTCTTC.

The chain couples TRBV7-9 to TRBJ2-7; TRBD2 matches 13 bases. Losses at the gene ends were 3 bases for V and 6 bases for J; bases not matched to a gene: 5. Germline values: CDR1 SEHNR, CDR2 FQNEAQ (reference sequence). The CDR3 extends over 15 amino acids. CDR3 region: CASSFTSGRALEQYF. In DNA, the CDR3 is TGTGCCAGCAGCTTCACTAGCGGGAGGGCCCTCGAGCAGTACTTC.

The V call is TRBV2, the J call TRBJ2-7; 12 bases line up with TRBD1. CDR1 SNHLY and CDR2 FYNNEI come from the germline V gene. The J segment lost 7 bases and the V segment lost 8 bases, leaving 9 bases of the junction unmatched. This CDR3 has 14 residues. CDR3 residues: CASLEGQGAREQYF. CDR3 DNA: TGTGCCAGCCTAGAGGGACAGGGGGCTCGGGAGCAGTACTTC.

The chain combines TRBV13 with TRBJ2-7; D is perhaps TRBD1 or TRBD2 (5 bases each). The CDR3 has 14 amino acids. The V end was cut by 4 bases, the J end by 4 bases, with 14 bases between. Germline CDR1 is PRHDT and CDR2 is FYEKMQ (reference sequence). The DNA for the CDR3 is TGTGCCAGCAGCTCGACGAGGGGTTCATACGAGCAGTACTTC. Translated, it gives CASSSTRGSYEQYF.

The CDR3 here is CASSYQGGTEAFF. In DNA, the CDR3 is TGTGCCAGCAGTTACCAGGGTGGTACTGAAGCTTTCTTT. V is TRBV6-6 and J is TRBJ1-1; weak D call: TRBD1 (5 bases). This CDR3 is built from 13 residues. V lost 2 bases and J lost 5, with 9 bases in between. Per the germline V gene, CDR1 is MNHNY and CDR2 is SVGAGI (reference sequence).

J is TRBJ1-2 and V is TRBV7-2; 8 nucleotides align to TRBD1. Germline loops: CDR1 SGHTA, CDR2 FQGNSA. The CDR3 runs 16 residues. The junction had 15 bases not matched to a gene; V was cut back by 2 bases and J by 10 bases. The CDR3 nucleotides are TGTGCCAGCAGCTTAATGGGGTCGCAGGGGGCTCGGTTCTACACCTTC. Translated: CASSLMGSQGARFYTF.

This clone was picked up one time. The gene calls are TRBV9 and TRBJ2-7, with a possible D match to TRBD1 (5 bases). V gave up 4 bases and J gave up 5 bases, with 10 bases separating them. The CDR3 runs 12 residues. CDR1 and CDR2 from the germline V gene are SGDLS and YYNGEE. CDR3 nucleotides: TGTGCCAGCAGCTCCCCAGGGCACGAGCAGTACTTC. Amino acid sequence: CASSSPGHEQYF.

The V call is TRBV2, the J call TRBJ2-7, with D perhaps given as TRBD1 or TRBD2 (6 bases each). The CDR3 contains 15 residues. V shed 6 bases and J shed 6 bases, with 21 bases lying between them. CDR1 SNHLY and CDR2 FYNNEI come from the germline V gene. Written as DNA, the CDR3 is TGTGCCAGCAGGCGGGATGGGCAGGGGAGAGGCGAGCAGTACTTC. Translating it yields CASRRDGQGRGEQYF.

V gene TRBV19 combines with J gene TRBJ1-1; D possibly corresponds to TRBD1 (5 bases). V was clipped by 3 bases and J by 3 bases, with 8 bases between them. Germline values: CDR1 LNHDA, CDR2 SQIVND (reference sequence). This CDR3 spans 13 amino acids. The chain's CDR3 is CASSIRGDTEAFF. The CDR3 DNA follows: TGTGCCAGTAGTATTAGGGGTGACACTGAAGCTTTCTTT.

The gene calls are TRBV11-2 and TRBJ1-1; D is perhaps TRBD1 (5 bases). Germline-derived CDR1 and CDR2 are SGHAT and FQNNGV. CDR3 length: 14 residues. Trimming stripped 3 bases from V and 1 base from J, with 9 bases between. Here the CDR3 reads CASSFEGRNTEAFF. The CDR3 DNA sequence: TGTGCCAGCAGCTTCGAGGGGAGGAACACTGAAGCTTTCTTT.

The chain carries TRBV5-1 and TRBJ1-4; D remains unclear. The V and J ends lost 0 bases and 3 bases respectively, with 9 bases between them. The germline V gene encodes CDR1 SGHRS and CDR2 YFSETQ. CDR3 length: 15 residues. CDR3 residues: CASSLDGLANEKLFF. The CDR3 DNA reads TGCGCCAGCAGCTTGGACGGGCTGGCTAATGAAAAACTGTTTTTT. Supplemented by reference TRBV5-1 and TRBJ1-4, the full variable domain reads KAGVTQTPRYLIKTRGQQVTLSCSPISGHRSVSWYQQTPGQGLQFLFEYFSETQRNKGNFPGRFSGRQFSNSRSEMNVSTLELGDSALYLCASSLDGLANEKLFFGSGTQLSVL.

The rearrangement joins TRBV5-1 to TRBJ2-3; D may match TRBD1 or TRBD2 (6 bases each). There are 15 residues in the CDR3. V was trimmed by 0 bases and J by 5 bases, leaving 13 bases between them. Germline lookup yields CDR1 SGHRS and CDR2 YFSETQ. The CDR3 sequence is CASSLAFGGGDTQYF. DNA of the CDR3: TGCGCCAGCAGCTTGGCCTTCGGGGGCGGAGATACGCAGTATTTT.

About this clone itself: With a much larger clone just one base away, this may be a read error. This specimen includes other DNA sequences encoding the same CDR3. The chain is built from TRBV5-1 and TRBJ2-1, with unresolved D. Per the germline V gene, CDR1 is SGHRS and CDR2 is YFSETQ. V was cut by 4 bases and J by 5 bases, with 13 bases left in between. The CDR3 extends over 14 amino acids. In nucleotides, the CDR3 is TGCGCCAGCAGCCTGGACGGGCGGAACAATGAGCAGTTCTTC. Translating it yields CASSLDGRNNEQFF.

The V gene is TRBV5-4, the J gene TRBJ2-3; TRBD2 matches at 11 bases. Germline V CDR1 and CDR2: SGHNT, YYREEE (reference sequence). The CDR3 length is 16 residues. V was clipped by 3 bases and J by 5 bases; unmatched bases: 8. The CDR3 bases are TGTGCCAGCAGCTCGTTAGCGGGGGGGTCTGGAGATACGCAGTATTTT. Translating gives CASSSLAGGSGDTQYF.